A selection of T cell receptor beta chains follows, all from one sample in a study of shared clonotypes between healthy human individuals. Sequencing was performed with immunoSEQ multiplex PCR; in TCRdb, only in-frame clones are kept and a portion is missing. The sample records roughly 650,000 clones, almost 97% being singletons. Sequencing was carried out using naive CD4+ T cells sorted from blood. All receptors come from a woman in her 30s in good health. Each CDR3 is given without its conserved first and last residue. Fields, in order: D gene, V gene, CDR3 protein. The D gene is left open where the match is weak.

D: TRBD1
V: TRBV11-2
CDR3: ASSSPKGQPYEQY

D: TRBD2
V: TRBV5-8
CDR3: ASSLRGLAGLNEQF

D: TRBD1
V: TRBV28
CDR3: ASSFTDRRNTEAF

D: TRBD1
V: TRBV15
CDR3: ATSSQTGMGQPQH

D: NA
V: TRBV28
CDR3: ASSSIIGSANTGELF

D: NA
V: TRBV2
CDR3: ASNSESHNEQF

D: NA
V: TRBV28
CDR3: ASSPQDQYRQY

D: NA
V: TRBV28
CDR3: ASSDQGREQY

D: TRBD2
V: TRBV19
CDR3: ASSITSGLGRTQY

D: NA
V: TRBV6-5
CDR3: ASSYGEFYEQY

D: NA
V: TRBV2
CDR3: ASRKGIDYGYT

D: NA
V: TRBV15
CDR3: ATSGRGTYNEQF

D: NA
V: TRBV4-1
CDR3: ASSLPYGVGYTEAF

D: NA
V: TRBV5-3
CDR3: ARRTGAGTLDEQY

D: NA
V: TRBV7-9
CDR3: ASSLTGFDTEAF

D: TRBD2
V: TRBV5-1
CDR3: ASSLLAGGPSGANVLT

D: TRBD1
V: TRBV5-1
CDR3: ASSMGQVDEKLF

D: NA
V: TRBV21-1
CDR3: ASRGLAFSYEQY

D: NA
V: TRBV11-2
CDR3: ASSPLKGTHNEQF

D: TRBD1
V: TRBV19
CDR3: ASSSGTGGHNEQF

D: NA
V: TRBV28
CDR3: ASNFWGPGGNTEAF

D: NA
V: TRBV2
CDR3: ASSGQLIGSAEQY

D: NA
V: TRBV4-1
CDR3: ASSQDSRTTYTGELF